This is a list of T cell receptor beta chains from one sample in a study of blood T cell repertoires in COVID-19. Assay: immunoSEQ multiplex PCR; the TCRdb copy retains only in-frame clones and omits some. Of some 300,000 clones in the sample, 75% to 90% were seen once. Input material: PBMCs or T cells enriched from blood (not recorded which). The origin of the receptors is a woman aged 35 to 49 who had recovered from COVID-19. Each CDR3 is given with its conserved first and last residue. Each record gives: J gene, D gene, V gene, clone size, CDR3 DNA, CDR3 protein. D genes are given only for firm matches. For some rows the clone size is stated as once, few or many, or as a class when expanded; others skip it.

J gene: TRBJ1-2
D gene: -
V gene: TRBV21-1
clone size: once
CDR3 DNA: TGTGCCAGCAGCAAAGAAGGGACAGGCTATGGCTACACCTTC
CDR3 protein: CASSKEGTGYGYTF

J gene: TRBJ1-2
D gene: -
V gene: TRBV28
clone size: -
CDR3 DNA: TGTGCCAGCAGTGCCCGTGGGAGTCTAGTCTATGGCTACACCTTC
CDR3 protein: CASSARGSLVYGYTF

J gene: TRBJ1-4
D gene: -
V gene: TRBV6-2/TRBV6-3
clone size: -
CDR3 DNA: TGTGCCAGCAGCTACTCCTGGACAGATCCTACAACTAATGAAAAACTGTTTTTT
CDR3 protein: CASSYSWTDPTTNEKLFF

J gene: TRBJ1-2
D gene: TRBD1
V gene: TRBV7-2
clone size: -
CDR3 DNA: TGTGCCAGCAGTCAAGCGGGACAGGGCGGTGGCTACACCTTC
CDR3 protein: CASSQAGQGGGYTF

J gene: TRBJ1-1
D gene: -
V gene: TRBV11-3
clone size: -
CDR3 DNA: TGTGCCAGCAGCTTCCCGCGGGGGCTTAGCACTGAAGCTTTCTTT
CDR3 protein: CASSFPRGLSTEAFF

J gene: TRBJ2-2
D gene: TRBD1
V gene: TRBV28
clone size: -
CDR3 DNA: TGTGCCACCAGTTCCGGGACAGTTACGAGTTTT
CDR3 protein: CATSSGTVTSF

J gene: TRBJ2-7
D gene: -
V gene: TRBV6-5
clone size: -
CDR3 DNA: TGTGCCAGCAGTTATTCCAGGGATCCTTCGATGGAGCAGTACTTC
CDR3 protein: CASSYSRDPSMEQYF

J gene: TRBJ2-5
D gene: TRBD2
V gene: TRBV7-2
clone size: once
CDR3 DNA: TGTGCCAGCCGACTAGCGGGAGGCCAAGAGACCCAGTACTTC
CDR3 protein: CASRLAGGQETQYF

J gene: TRBJ2-3
D gene: TRBD2
V gene: TRBV4-3
clone size: -
CDR3 DNA: TGCGCCAGCAGTCGAGCGGGGCCAGATACGCAGTATTTT
CDR3 protein: CASSRAGPDTQYF

J gene: TRBJ1-6
D gene: -
V gene: TRBV4-1
clone size: few
CDR3 DNA: TGCGCCAGCAGCCTAGAAACAGCCTATAATTCACCCCTCCACTTT
CDR3 protein: CASSLETAYNSPLHF

J gene: TRBJ2-7
D gene: TRBD1
V gene: TRBV5-5
clone size: -
CDR3 DNA: TGTGCCAGCAGCTCCGGGGACAGTCTTTACGAGCAGTACTTC
CDR3 protein: CASSSGDSLYEQYF

J gene: TRBJ2-5
D gene: TRBD1
V gene: TRBV11-3
clone size: -
CDR3 DNA: TGTGCCAGCAGCCACGGGACAGAAGAGACCCAGTACTTC
CDR3 protein: CASSHGTEETQYF

J gene: TRBJ2-5
D gene: TRBD1
V gene: TRBV19
clone size: -
CDR3 DNA: TGTGCCAGTAGTATGGACAGGCTGTTTTACTTC
CDR3 protein: CASSMDRLFYF

J gene: TRBJ2-5
D gene: -
V gene: TRBV29-1
clone size: -
CDR3 DNA: TGCAGCGTAGAGCTAGGAGTCAGTAAGACCCAGTACTTC
CDR3 protein: CSVELGVSKTQYF

J gene: TRBJ1-2
D gene: TRBD1
V gene: TRBV25-1
clone size: once
CDR3 DNA: TGTGCCAGCAGTTGGACAGGGGGCGTAGGCTATGGCTACACCTTC
CDR3 protein: CASSWTGGVGYGYTF

J gene: TRBJ2-7
D gene: -
V gene: TRBV5-6
clone size: -
CDR3 DNA: TGTGCCAGCAGCCGGCAAGGGGCCTCCTGGACCTACGAGCAGTACTTC
CDR3 protein: CASSRQGASWTYEQYF

J gene: TRBJ2-1
D gene: TRBD1
V gene: TRBV28
clone size: -
CDR3 DNA: TGTGCCAGCATACAGGGGCTGGGAAATGAGCAGTTCTTC
CDR3 protein: CASIQGLGNEQFF

J gene: TRBJ2-7
D gene: -
V gene: TRBV20-1
clone size: -
CDR3 DNA: TGCAGTGCTAGTAGGTTCCCAGGAAGCCCGACCTACGAGCAGTACTTC
CDR3 protein: CSASRFPGSPTYEQYF

J gene: TRBJ2-7
D gene: -
V gene: TRBV19
clone size: -
CDR3 DNA: TGTGCCAGTAGTACTACAGGGACCTACGAGCAGTACTTC
CDR3 protein: CASSTTGTYEQYF

J gene: TRBJ2-6
D gene: -
V gene: TRBV6-5
clone size: few
CDR3 DNA: TGTGCCAGCAGTTTTACTGGGGCCAACGTCCTGACTTTC
CDR3 protein: CASSFTGANVLTF

J gene: TRBJ1-1
D gene: TRBD1
V gene: TRBV7-9
clone size: once
CDR3 DNA: TGTGCCAGCCTGGAGGGACAGGGGTACACTGAAGCTTTCTTT
CDR3 protein: CASLEGQGYTEAFF

J gene: TRBJ2-2
D gene: TRBD2
V gene: TRBV29-1
clone size: once
CDR3 DNA: TGCAGCGTACGACTAGCGGGGAACACCGGGGAGCTGTTTTTT
CDR3 protein: CSVRLAGNTGELFF

J gene: TRBJ2-1
D gene: TRBD2
V gene: TRBV24-1
clone size: -
CDR3 DNA: TGTGCCACCAGTGATCCCAGCGGGAGATCAACGAATGAGCAGTTCTTC
CDR3 protein: CATSDPSGRSTNEQFF

J gene: TRBJ2-7
D gene: TRBD1
V gene: TRBV6-5
clone size: -
CDR3 DNA: TGTGCCAGCAGTACCCAGACAGGGGTCCCCTACGAGCAGTACTTC
CDR3 protein: CASSTQTGVPYEQYF

J gene: TRBJ2-7
D gene: -
V gene: TRBV28
clone size: -
CDR3 DNA: TGTGCCAGCAGTTTAGCGCAGGTTACCTACGAGCAGTACTTC
CDR3 protein: CASSLAQVTYEQYF

J gene: TRBJ2-7
D gene: TRBD2
V gene: TRBV11-3
clone size: -
CDR3 DNA: TGTGCCAGCAGCTTAGATAGCGGGAGTCCCTCCTACGAGCAGTACTTC
CDR3 protein: CASSLDSGSPSYEQYF

J gene: TRBJ1-2
D gene: -
V gene: TRBV19
clone size: -
CDR3 DNA: TGTGCCAGTAGTCTTTTGGGAGCCTATGGCTACACCTTC
CDR3 protein: CASSLLGAYGYTF

J gene: TRBJ2-3
D gene: TRBD1
V gene: TRBV29-1
clone size: -
CDR3 DNA: TGCAGCGTTGAAGTTGGGACAGGGACGCAGTATTTT
CDR3 protein: CSVEVGTGTQYF

J gene: TRBJ1-5
D gene: -
V gene: TRBV29-1
clone size: -
CDR3 DNA: TGCAGCGTTGGGACAGTCCCGAATCAGCCCCAGCATTTT
CDR3 protein: CSVGTVPNQPQHF

J gene: TRBJ1-3
D gene: -
V gene: TRBV28
clone size: -
CDR3 DNA: TGTGCCAGCAGTCCCCCGGACGGGGTCTCTGGAAACACCATATATTTT
CDR3 protein: CASSPPDGVSGNTIYF

J gene: TRBJ2-7
D gene: TRBD2
V gene: TRBV29-1
clone size: -
CDR3 DNA: TGCAGCGTTGTCCTGCGGGGGGACGAGCAGTACTTC
CDR3 protein: CSVVLRGDEQYF

J gene: TRBJ1-6
D gene: TRBD1
V gene: TRBV19
clone size: once
CDR3 DNA: TGTGCCAGTAGTATAGGAGGGACAGGGCCGGCACCCCTCCACTTT
CDR3 protein: CASSIGGTGPAPLHF